This TCR beta chain was sequenced during a study of response to subunit inactivated influenza vaccine. Study-level points and caveats: Authors suggested each seasonal flu vaccination may recruit only limited numbers of new T cells.

Each CDR3 protein is one row after TCRdb ran MiXCR on the RT-PCR reads. This sample yields more than 700,000 distinct CDR3 sequences, of which around 20% are seen a single time; roughly 10% belongs to the top ten. A word on this clonotype: The antigen remains undetermined.

The V gene's germline CDR1 is SGHTA and CDR2 FQGNSA. CDR3 length equals 14 residues. Trimming took 1 base from V and 2 from J, leaving 8 bases between them. The TCR comes from a man between 45 and 60 years old who received an inactivated influenza vaccine. This sequence joins TRBV7-2 and TRBJ1-2; D is unresolved. The source was PBMCs from blood, collected around 5 days after vaccination. The CDR3 region has the DNA TGTGCCAGCAGCTTAGATTACAGCAACTATGGCTACACCTTC. Its protein product is CASSLDYSNYGYTF. Full variable domain (missing parts from reference TRBV7-2 and TRBJ1-2): GAGVSQSPSNKVTEKGKDVELRCDPISGHTALYWYRQSLGQGLEFLIYFQGNSAPDKSGLPSDRFSAERTGGSVSTLTIQRTQQEDSAVYLCASSLDYSNYGYTFGSGTRLTVV.